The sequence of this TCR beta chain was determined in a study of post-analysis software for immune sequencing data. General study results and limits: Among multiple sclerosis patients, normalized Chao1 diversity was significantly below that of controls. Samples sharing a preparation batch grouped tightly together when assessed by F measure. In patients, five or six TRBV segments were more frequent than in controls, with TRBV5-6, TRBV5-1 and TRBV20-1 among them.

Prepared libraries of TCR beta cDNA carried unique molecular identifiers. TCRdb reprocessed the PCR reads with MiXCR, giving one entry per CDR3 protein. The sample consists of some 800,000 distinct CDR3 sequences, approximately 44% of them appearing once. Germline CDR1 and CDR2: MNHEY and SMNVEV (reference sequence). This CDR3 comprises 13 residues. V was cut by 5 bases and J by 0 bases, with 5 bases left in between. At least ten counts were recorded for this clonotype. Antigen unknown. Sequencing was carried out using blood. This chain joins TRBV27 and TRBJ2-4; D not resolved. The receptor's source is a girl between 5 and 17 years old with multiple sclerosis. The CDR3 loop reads CASSALAKNIQYF. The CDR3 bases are TGTGCCAGCAGTGCCCTAGCCAAAAACATTCAGTACTTC.